This T cell receptor (beta chain) was recorded in a study of CD8+CD57+ T cells in acquired aplastic anemia. At the level of the study: Sorted CD4+ and CD8+ cell DNA averaged roughly 3 ug. Study-wide results and limits: Patients versus controls showed no significant CD8+ Simpson's diversity difference.

V lost 5 bases, J lost 3 bases, and 9 bases lay in between. Looked up from germline, CDR1 is SGHRS and CDR2 is YFSETQ. CDR3 length equals 13 residues. This clonotype was counted many times. Its target is not known. Genomic DNA, the template, was used for profiling of the TCR beta VDJ and CDR3. TCRdb called the reads again in MiXCR, with one record for every CDR3 protein. The profile shows around 200,000 distinct CDR3 sequences, roughly 65% of them singletons. Patients chosen for sequencing had CD8+CD57+ cells that had expanded, as shown by flow cytometry. There was no therapy given to any patient before the blood sampling took place.

The TCR was taken from a human donor with aplastic anemia. V is TRBV5-1 and J is TRBJ1-5; D is unclear. The specimen was sorted CD4+, CD8+, or CD8+CD57+ T cells (not recorded which) from PBMCs. CDR3 nucleotide sequence: TGCGCCAGCAGGGAAGGGTCCAATCAGCCCCAGCATTTT. It codes for CASREGSNQPQHF.